This TCR beta chain came from a study of tumor and adjacent non-tumor tissue in lung cancer. Germline V CDR1 and CDR2: SQVTM, ANQGSEA. This CDR3 contains 14 residues. TCRbeta libraries were built with three rounds of nested PCR, modified from ARM-PCR. TCRdb ran MiXCR on the multiplex PCR reads and lists one entry per CDR3 protein. This sample has approximately 77,000 distinct CDR3 sequences; approximately 80% occur once, and the top ten carry about 47%. The template was RNA from unsorted bulk tissue. This non-tumor lung sample came from over 3 cm beyond the tumor edge. About this clonotype: Given the absence of the conserved phenylalanine or tryptophan at the CDR3 end, a read error is likely.

This clonotype originated in a man between 60 and 75 years old with non-small cell lung cancer. Sequencing was performed on distant non-tumor lung tissue. The V gene is TRBV29-1, the J gene TRBJ1-2; the match to TRBD1 covers 8 bases. CDR3 DNA: TGCATCGTTGATGGACAGGGTGGGCCCCTTGGCTACACCTTA. It codes for CIVDGQGGPLGYTL.